Listed here are 14 T cell receptor beta chains from one sample, sequenced in a study of T cell repertoires in ileal Crohn's disease. Noted time point: neoterminal ileum biopsy at postoperative endoscopy, about 6 months after surgery. Sequenced by immunoSEQ multiplex PCR; TCRdb stores in-frame clones only, minus some. The sample holds some 60,000 clones, less than 90% seen once. What was sequenced was ileal tissue. The receptors come from an adult with Crohn's disease.

V gene TRBV5-1 combines with J gene TRBJ1-2, with TRBD1 matching over 9 bases. This CDR3 is built from 15 residues. Germline V gene sequence: CDR1 SGHRS, CDR2 YFSETQ. Trimming took 0 bases from V and 4 from J; bases not matched to a gene: 4. CDR3 sequence reads: CASSLEGQGPYGYTF. The CDR3 coding sequence is TGCGCCAGCAGCTTGGAGGGACAGGGACCCTATGGCTACACCTTC.

V gene TRBV7-6 combines with J gene TRBJ2-7; tentative D call: TRBD2 (6 bases). V was trimmed by 5 bases and J by 2 bases, leaving 34 bases between them. CDR1 is SGHVS and CDR2 is FNYEAQ in the germline V gene. The CDR3 has 21 amino acids. The CDR3 bases are TGTGCCAGCAGCCCCCGACCGTTTATAAAACTCCGGGACTCAAGAGCCTACGAGCAGTACGTC. It specifies CASSPRPFIKLRDSRAYEQYV.

The chain uses TRBV27 and TRBJ1-4; D is perhaps TRBD1 (5 bases). Germline V lookup: CDR1 MNHEY, CDR2 SMNVEV (reference sequence). V was shortened by 2 bases and J by 5 bases, with 12 bases between the two germline ends. CDR3 length equals 15 residues. In DNA, the CDR3 is TGTGCCAGCAGTTTAGGAGGGGCCGTCAATGAAAAACTGTTTTTT. Amino acids: CASSLGGAVNEKLFF.

This chain links TRBV27 with TRBJ1-5, with D hard to call. The germline V and J ends were trimmed by 4 bases and 4 bases, with 8 bases remaining between them. The length of the CDR3 is 13 residues. Per the germline V gene, CDR1 is MNHEY and CDR2 is SMNVEV (reference sequence). The CDR3 loop is CASSSSLNQPQHF. The CDR3 bases are TGTGCCAGCAGTTCCTCCCTAAATCAGCCCCAGCATTTT.

The gene calls are TRBV5-1 and TRBJ1-4, with D possibly matching TRBD1 (6 bases). CDR3 length equals 16 residues. V was pared by 4 bases and J by 3 bases, with 16 bases between. The V gene's germline CDR1 is SGHRS and CDR2 YFSETQ. The CDR3 region has the DNA TGCGCCAGCAGCGGCGACTTACAGGGATCTAATGAAAAACTGTTTTTT. Protein: CASSGDLQGSNEKLFF.

V gene TRBV27 combines with J gene TRBJ2-7; perhaps TRBD2 as D (5 bases). CDR3 size: 15 residues. The V gene lost 0 bases and the J gene lost 3 bases, with 12 bases spanning the gap. Germline lookup yields CDR1 MNHEY and CDR2 SMNVEV (reference sequence). The CDR3 sequence is CASSLSPSGYYEQYF. DNA of the CDR3: TGTGCCAGCAGTTTATCGCCCAGCGGTTACTACGAGCAGTACTTC.

This clone showed up just a few times. This rearrangement joins TRBV28 to TRBJ1-2, with 7 bases fitting TRBD1. The CDR3 covers 13 residues. With 6 bases clipped from V and 4 bases from J, the junction kept 5 bases outside the gene matches. Germline assignment: CDR1 MDHEN and CDR2 SYDVKM. DNA of the CDR3: TGTGCCAGCAGCGTAGGGGGCGGCTATGGCTACACCTTC. Its translation is CASSVGGGYGYTF.

V is TRBV6-1 and J is TRBJ2-5, with 11 bases matching TRBD2. V was clipped by 6 bases and J by 2 bases; unmatched bases: 5. The germline V gene has CDR1 MNHNS and CDR2 SASEGT. The CDR3 has 15 amino acids. CDR3: CASSWGTSGQETQYF. CDR3 coding DNA: TGTGCCAGCAGCTGGGGGACTAGCGGACAAGAGACCCAGTACTTC.

In its sample, this clone was seen once. The chain uses TRBV19 and TRBJ2-3; TRBD1 might be the D (6 bases). Germline values: CDR1 LNHDA, CDR2 SQIVND (reference sequence). The CDR3 has 13 amino acids. V gave up 6 bases and J gave up 6 bases, with 13 bases separating them. CDR3 protein: CASRSQGLDTQYF. CDR3 nucleotides: TGTGCCAGTAGGTCACAGGGTTTGGATACGCAGTATTTT. The full variable domain, rest sourced from reference TRBV19 and TRBJ2-3, is DGGITQSPKYLFRKEGQNVTLSCEQNLNHDAMYWYRQDPGQGLRLIYYSQIVNDFQKGDIAEGYSVSREKKESFPLTVTSAQKNPTAFYLCASRSQGLDTQYFGPGTRLTVL.

The chain has TRBV2 and TRBJ2-7; 11 nucleotides match TRBD2. This CDR3 has 18 amino acids. Unmatched junction bases numbered 10, after V lost 1 base and J lost 2 bases. The germline CDR1 and CDR2 sequences are SNHLY and FYNNEI. The CDR3 protein is CASSEVAGGSAVPYEQYV. CDR3 nucleotides: TGTGCCAGCAGTGAAGTAGCGGGGGGGTCTGCAGTCCCCTACGAGCAGTACGTC.

V is TRBV19 and J is TRBJ1-2; 8 nucleotides match TRBD1. The CDR3 totals 15 residues. Germline lookup yields CDR1 LNHDA and CDR2 SQIVND (reference sequence). V lost 5 bases to trimming and J lost 7 bases; unmatched junction nucleotides: 12. CDR3 sequence reads: CASSPGTGLRGGYTF. The CDR3 DNA reads TGTGCCAGTAGTCCTGGGACAGGCTTACGTGGTGGCTACACCTTC.

The chain combines TRBV7-3 with TRBJ2-1, with 7 bases that match TRBD1. Germline V gene sequence: CDR1 SGHTA, CDR2 FQGTGA. J was trimmed by 5 bases and V by 5 bases; bases with no gene match: 6. The CDR3 totals 14 residues. The CDR3 region has the DNA TGTGCCAGCAGCATGGGACAGCGAAACAATGAGCAGTTCTTC. This codes for CASSMGQRNNEQFF.

The chain recombines TRBV10-2 with TRBJ2-1; 7 bases line up with TRBD2. V shed 4 bases, J shed 7 bases, and the junction held 1 base outside the gene matches. Germline-derived CDR1 and CDR2 are WSHSY and SAAADI. This CDR3 spans 12 amino acids. CDR3 in amino acids: CASSGEGNEQFF. CDR3 DNA: TGCGCCAGCAGTGGGGAGGGAAATGAGCAGTTCTTC.

This clone turned up a few times. This CDR3 is CSVEDVGTAGTQYF. In nucleotides, the CDR3 is TGCAGCGTTGAAGATGTCGGGACAGCGGGGACCCAGTACTTC. The rearrangement links TRBV29-1 to TRBJ2-5, with D possibly matching TRBD1 (7 bases). The CDR3 loop spans 14 amino acids. Trimming removed 0 bases at V and 7 bases at J, with 15 bases between. Germline V gene sequence: CDR1 SQVTM, CDR2 ANQGSEA.